In its sample, the clone carrying this TCR beta chain was seen once. Its target is not known. These data are taken from a study of vaccination effects on CD4 cells after COVID-19. Overall study findings and caveats: Among infection- and vaccine-induced clones, marked clonal contraction occurred late after vaccination. In the study, convalescent patients were few, and early post-infection timepoints were absent.

Some clones are missing from TCRdb's copy, which holds only in-frame ones; the method was immunoSEQ multiplex PCR. The repertoire holds about 22,000 clones, with roughly 75% as singletons. Sequencing in the ViraFEST assay came after antigen-specific CD4+ T cells had been expanded with viral peptide pools, which were used to stimulate PBMC. With roughly nine days of culture completed, CD4+ T cells were isolated. The healthy vaccine recipients, who had no prior SARS-CoV-2 infection, showed negative nucleocapsid antibodies. The authors exchanged half the medium for IL-2 medium on days 3 and 7. CDR3 length: 12 residues. Trimming took off 4 bases at V and 5 bases at J, with 8 bases between the two ends. Per the germline V gene, CDR1 is LGHDT and CDR2 is YNNKEL (reference sequence).

The gene calls are TRBV3-1 (or the pseudogene TRBV3-2) and TRBJ2-5; the D is unclear. The sample was CD4+ T cells from PBMCs cultured with HCoV-NL63 spike peptides, taken before COVID-19 vaccination. This TCR came from a human donor who received a COVID-19 vaccine. The CDR3 nucleotides read TGTGCCAGCAGCCGGGTTCATGAGACCCAGTACTTC. It specifies CASSRVHETQYF.